The source of this TCR beta chain is a study of blood T cells in healthy people across ages. Study results and limitations: Long-lived donors had more naive CD4+ cells and higher diversity than aged donors.

A sample-barcoded 5' primer and a J-beta primer mix were used in a second PCR of about 6 to 11 cycles. TCRdb passed the 5' RACE reads through MiXCR, listing each CDR3 protein once. The sample records under 1 million distinct CDR3 sequences, around two fifths being singletons. V lost 6 bases and J lost 3; bases outside the gene matches: 2. The CDR3 sequence is 14 residues long. This clonotype was found many times. The antigen is undetermined. This receptor was taken from a man in his 60s in good health. The material sequenced was blood. This chain links TRBV12-3 or TRBV12-4 with TRBJ2-7; 13 positions agree with TRBD2. The CDR3 region is CASRRTSGGYEQYF. The CDR3 DNA reads TGTGCCAGCAGGAGGACTAGCGGGGGCTACGAGCAGTACTTC.